What follows are 23 T cell receptor beta chains derived from one specimen sequenced in a study of identifying expanded T cells in peripheral blood. Only in-frame clones appear in the TCRdb table, and some are missing; sequencing was by immunoSEQ multiplex PCR. The table has around 84,000 clones, 70% to 90% seen once. Sequencing was performed on blood. These receptors all come from a person aged 18 to 75 in good health.

This clone was counted only a few times. V gene TRBV2 combines with J gene TRBJ1-2; D is perhaps TRBD1 (6 bases). The germline V gene encodes CDR1 SNHLY and CDR2 FYNNEI. V was cut by 2 bases and J by 7 bases, with 11 bases left in between. This CDR3 is 13 amino acids long. The CDR3 coding sequence is TGTGCCAGCAGTGAAACAGGGTTTGGTGGCTACACCTTC. It yields the protein CASSETGFGGYTF.

The chain recombines TRBV9 with TRBJ2-1, with 12 bases aligning to TRBD2. Germline trimming cut 3 bases from V and 4 bases from J; bases unmatched to any gene: 8. The CDR3 runs 17 residues. The germline CDR1 and CDR2 sequences are SGDLS and YYNGEE. In nucleotides, the CDR3 is TGTGCCAGCAGCGCTTTAGCTAGCGGGAGGGAGTACAATGAGCAGTTCTTC. Its protein product is CASSALASGREYNEQFF.

The CDR3 region is CASSVSRGAWETQYF. Here the CDR3 DNA reads TGTGCCAGCAGCGTTTCCCGGGGAGCGTGGGAGACCCAGTACTTC. The V gene is TRBV11-3, the J gene TRBJ2-5; possibly TRBD2 for D (5 bases). V lost 5 bases and J lost 5, with 18 bases in between. The CDR3 length is 15 residues. Germline V gene sequence: CDR1 SGHNT, CDR2 YENEEA.

About this clone itself: One junction end does not reproduce the germline sequence, and a read error may be involved. The chain has TRBV30 and TRBJ2-7, with TRBD2 matching over 10 bases. The CDR3 totals 14 residues. Germline loops: CDR1 GTSNPN, CDR2 SVGIG (reference sequence). CDR3 nucleotides: TGTGCCTGGAGTGTCGAGGGAGGAGCGGGAGGGCCACACTTC. This encodes CAWSVEGGAGGPHF.

The chain carries TRBV9 and TRBJ1-5, with D perhaps TRBD1 (6 bases). Trimming removed 0 bases at V and 6 bases at J, with 13 bases between. There are 15 residues in the CDR3. Germline values: CDR1 SGDLS, CDR2 YYNGEE. For the CDR3, the DNA is TGTGCCAGCAGCGTAGGGACAGCCCTAGGTCAGCCCCAGCATTTT. Its protein is CASSVGTALGQPQHF.

The V and J genes are TRBV6-1 and TRBJ1-1; the D gene is possibly TRBD1 (6 bases). This CDR3 region has 11 residues. Trimming shortened V by 3 bases and J by 11 bases, and 10 bases separated the two germline ends. Germline V lookup: CDR1 MNHNS, CDR2 SASEGT. The CDR3 sequence: CASSDLGQAFF. Written as DNA, the CDR3 is TGTGCCAGCAGTGACCTCGGACAGGCTTTCTTT.

The chain uses TRBV19 and TRBJ1-2, with no clear D. Germline CDR1 is LNHDA and CDR2 is SQIVND (reference sequence). The germline V and J ends were trimmed by 3 bases and 7 bases, with 12 bases remaining between them. The CDR3 length is 13 residues. CDR3 nucleotides: TGTGCCAGTAGTATTCGGGCCGATGGTGGCTACACCTTC. Protein sequence: CASSIRADGGYTF.

The J gene is TRBJ2-5, the V gene TRBV5-4, with 7 bases matching TRBD1. J gave up 2 bases and V 2 bases, and 9 bases lay outside the gene matches. Germline CDR1 SGHNT, CDR2 YYREEE (reference sequence). This CDR3 spans 16 amino acids. The DNA of the CDR3 is TGTGCCAGCAGCTTAACGACAGGGTCCCAACAAGAGACCCAGTACTTC. Its protein is CASSLTTGSQQETQYF.

The chain combines TRBV9 with TRBJ1-6; perhaps TRBD1 as D (6 bases). Trimming shortened V by 4 bases and J by 6 bases, and 8 bases separated the two germline ends. The CDR3 has 13 amino acids. Germline-derived CDR1 and CDR2 are SGDLS and YYNGEE. DNA of the CDR3: TGTGCCAGCAGCACGGACAGTAATTCACCCCTCCACTTT. Its protein is CASSTDSNSPLHF.

The rearrangement links TRBV10-1 to TRBJ2-7; perhaps TRBD1 as D (6 bases). The CDR3 length is 12 residues. V was trimmed by 10 bases and J by 0 bases, leaving 10 bases between them. The germline gives CDR1 WNHNN, CDR2 SYGVQD (reference sequence). The CDR3: CATGQSSYEQYF. For the CDR3, the DNA is TGCGCCACCGGACAGAGCTCCTACGAGCAGTACTTC.

The chain links TRBV19 to TRBJ1-5; no definite D call. The CDR3 has 12 amino acids. Germline V lookup: CDR1 LNHDA, CDR2 SQIVND (reference sequence). V dropped 6 bases and J dropped 6 bases, with 9 bases sitting between them. CDR3 DNA: TGTGCCAGTAGACTGCCCACTCAGCCCCAGCATTTT. This sequence encodes CASRLPTQPQHF.

The chain has TRBV7-2 and TRBJ1-5; D not certain. Germline lookup yields CDR1 SGHTA and CDR2 FQGNSA. The CDR3 runs to 15 residues. Trimming stripped 2 bases from V and 2 bases from J, with 10 bases between. CDR3 bases: TGTGCCAGCAGCTTACGAGGGCAGGGCAATCAGCCCCAGCATTTT. Translated, it gives CASSLRGQGNQPQHF.

This clone was counted a single time. The chain employs TRBV7-6 and TRBJ1-2, with TRBD1 matching over 7 bases. Germline values: CDR1 SGHVS, CDR2 FNYEAQ. Trimming at V came to 5 bases and at J to 0 bases, leaving 12 bases not matched to a gene. The CDR3 has 17 residues. CDR3 nucleotides: TGTGCCAGCAGCACTTACCCGAGACAGGGAGCTAACTATGGCTACACCTTC. It yields the protein CASSTYPRQGANYGYTF.

CDR3 bases: TGTGCCAGTAGTATAGTCGGGGGCCGGACTGGGGCCAACGTCCTGACTTTC. Translated, it gives CASSIVGGRTGANVLTF. The chain uses TRBV19 and TRBJ2-6; D is tentatively TRBD1 or TRBD2 (6 bases each). CDR3 length equals 17 residues. V lost 1 base and J 2 bases, leaving 12 bases between the germline ends. From germline, CDR1 is LNHDA and CDR2 SQIVND (reference sequence).

This chain connects TRBV7-3 to TRBJ2-5, with D maybe TRBD1 (5 bases). Trimming took off 0 bases at V and 3 bases at J, with 11 bases between the two ends. The CDR3 sequence is 15 residues long. Germline CDR1 is SGHTA and CDR2 is FQGTGA. CDR3 in DNA: TGTGCCAGCAGCTTAACAGGGGTGGTTGAAGAGACCCAGTACTTC. It yields the protein CASSLTGVVEETQYF.

The V and J genes are TRBV5-4 and TRBJ1-1; TRBD1 is a possible D gene (5 bases). V was cut by 4 bases and J by 1 base, with 14 bases left in between. The CDR3 extends over 15 amino acids. Per germline, CDR1 SGHNT and CDR2 YYREEE (reference sequence). The CDR3 reads CASSNPGRRNTEAFF. The CDR3 DNA is TGTGCCAGCAGCAACCCGGGACGGCGGAACACTGAAGCTTTCTTT.

V and J are TRBV6-1 and TRBJ2-5; D may be TRBD2 (5 bases). This CDR3 has 13 residues. V was pared by 4 bases and J by 5 bases, with 11 bases between. Germline V gene sequence: CDR1 MNHNS, CDR2 SASEGT. CDR3 nucleotide sequence: TGTGCCAGCAGTGGGCTAGCTAAGGAGACCCAGTACTTC. Its translation is CASSGLAKETQYF.

The chain recombines TRBV5-1 with TRBJ1-4; TRBD1 is a possible D gene (6 bases). V lost 3 bases and J lost 3, with 9 bases in between. CDR1 is SGHRS and CDR2 is YFSETQ in the germline V gene. This CDR3 comprises 14 residues. The CDR3 sequence: CASSYGQPNEKLFF. The CDR3 DNA reads as TGCGCCAGCAGCTACGGACAGCCTAATGAAAAACTGTTTTTT.

The chain combines TRBV5-4 with TRBJ2-2; 8 bases map to TRBD2. Germline lookup yields CDR1 SGHNT and CDR2 YYREEE (reference sequence). V dropped 3 bases and J dropped 4; count of bases not matched to a gene: 8. This CDR3 is built from 16 residues. This CDR3 is CASSSRTSRGTGELFF. The CDR3 DNA follows: TGTGCCAGCAGCTCCCGGACTAGCCGTGGCACCGGGGAGCTGTTTTTT.

The J gene is TRBJ1-5, the V gene TRBV19; no definite D call. This CDR3 has 14 amino acids. Trimming removed 0 bases at V and 9 bases at J, with 12 bases between. Per the germline V gene, CDR1 is LNHDA and CDR2 is SQIVND (reference sequence). CDR3 coding DNA: TGTGCCAGTAGTATAGAAGACGGGCTGGGGCCCCAGCATTTT. Translation: CASSIEDGLGPQHF.

The gene calls are TRBV13 and TRBJ2-1; 7 bases agree with TRBD2. The CDR3 runs 19 residues. The V segment lost 1 base and the J segment 7 bases; nucleotides outside the gene matches: 19. The germline V gene has CDR1 PRHDT and CDR2 FYEKMQ (reference sequence). The CDR3 loop reads CASSLAGRAKPTPGNEQFF. CDR3 bases: TGTGCCAGCAGCTTAGCGGGGAGGGCCAAACCCACGCCCGGTAATGAGCAGTTCTTC. Full variable domain (outside the CDR3, taken from reference TRBV13 and TRBJ2-1): AAGVIQSPRHLIKEKRETATLKCYPIPRHDTVYWYQQGPGQDPQFLISFYEKMQSDKGSIPDRFSAQQFSDYHSELNMSSLELGDSALYFCASSLAGRAKPTPGNEQFFGPGTRLTVL.

The V gene is TRBV9, the J gene TRBJ2-1; D is perhaps TRBD2 (6 bases). V lost 4 bases, J lost 4 bases, and 12 bases lay in between. The length of the CDR3 is 14 residues. Germline-derived CDR1 and CDR2 are SGDLS and YYNGEE. The CDR3 loop reads CASSSSGLYNEQFF. As DNA, the CDR3 is TGTGCCAGCAGCTCCTCGGGACTGTACAATGAGCAGTTCTTC. The full variable domain, in which reference TRBV9 and TRBJ2-1 provide the parts outside the CDR3, is DSGVTQTPKHLITATGQRVTLRCSPRSGDLSVYWYQQSLDQGLQFLIQYYNGEERAKGNILERFSAQQFPDLHSELNLSSLELGDSALYFCASSSSGLYNEQFFGPGTRLTVL.

The chain combines TRBV5-1 with TRBJ2-3, with 7 nucleotides matching TRBD2. Looked up from germline, CDR1 is SGHRS and CDR2 is YFSETQ. CDR3 length: 16 residues. The J segment lost 0 bases and the V segment lost 4 bases, leaving 8 bases of the junction unmatched. CDR3 amino acids: CASSPISGQSTDTQYF. The CDR3 coding sequence is TGCGCCAGCAGCCCCATTAGCGGGCAAAGCACAGATACGCAGTATTTT.